This TCR beta chain was sequenced in a study of cytomegalovirus exposure and HLA in healthy donors. V was pared by 1 base and J by 8 bases, with 14 bases between. The length of the CDR3 is 14 residues. Per the germline V gene, CDR1 is SGHAT and CDR2 is FQNNGV. As for this clone: Its antigen is as yet unknown.

Study observations and caveats: TCR beta V- and J-gene trimming was later associated with a missense DCLRE1C variant. The study put roughly 160 TCR beta chains on its list as cytomegalovirus-associated. When presence/absence was analysed, sequencing depth was taken to be roughly uniform across donors.

The PCR had 60 Vbeta and 13 Jbeta primers. Clones were sequenced by immunoSEQ multiplex PCR, and TCRdb holds only the in-frame ones, with some missing. The sample contains 150,000 to 200,000 clones, roughly 79% of which appear only once. This sequence joins TRBV11-2 and TRBJ1-2; the D gene is possibly TRBD1 (5 bases). Sequenced: PBMCs. The receptor comes from a man between 18 and 35 years old in good health and CMV-seropositive. The DNA for the CDR3 is TGTGCCAGCAGCTTAGGATCGGGGGGAGGCGGCTACACCTTC. Translation gives CASSLGSGGGGYTF.